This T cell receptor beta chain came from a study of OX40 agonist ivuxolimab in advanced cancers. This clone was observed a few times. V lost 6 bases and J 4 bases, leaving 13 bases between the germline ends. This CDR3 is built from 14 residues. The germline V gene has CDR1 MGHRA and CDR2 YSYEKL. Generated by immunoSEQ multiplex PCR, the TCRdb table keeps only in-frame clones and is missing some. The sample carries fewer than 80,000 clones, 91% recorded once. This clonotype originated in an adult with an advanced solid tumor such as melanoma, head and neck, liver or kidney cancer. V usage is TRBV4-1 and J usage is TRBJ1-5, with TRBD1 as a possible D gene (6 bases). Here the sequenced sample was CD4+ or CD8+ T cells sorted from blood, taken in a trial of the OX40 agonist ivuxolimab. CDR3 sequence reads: CASSHRQENQPQHF. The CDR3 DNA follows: TGCGCCAGCAGTCATCGACAGGAGAATCAGCCCCAGCATTTT.